The 22 T cell receptor beta chains given below trace back to one sample, sequenced in a study of T cell responses to AZD1222 COVID-19 vaccine. Some clones are missing from TCRdb's copy, which holds only in-frame ones; the method was immunoSEQ multiplex PCR. The sample contains about 110,000 clones, more than 65% of which appear only once. Source: peripheral blood, taken on day 0 of AZD1222 vaccination. All receptors come from an adult in good health.

As DNA, the CDR3 is TGTGCCAGCTCACCACGAATGTCGGAGCCGACAGGTAGCAATCAGCCCCAGCATTTT. This translates into CASSPRMSEPTGSNQPQHF. The chain is built from TRBV18 and TRBJ1-5; tentative D call: TRBD1 (6 bases). Per the germline V gene, CDR1 is KGHSH and CDR2 is LQKENI. V was shortened by 1 base and J by 0 bases, with 19 bases between the two germline ends. This CDR3 is 19 amino acids long.

The chain links TRBV21-1 to TRBJ1-1; the tabulated D call, TRBD1, remains unverified against the DNA. TRBV21-1 is listed as a pseudogene. CDR3 length: 19 residues. This CDR3 is CASSKEDPRVDRGITEAFF. The DNA of the CDR3 is TGTGCCAGCAGCAAAGAAGACCCCCGCGTAGACAGGGGAATCACTGAAGCTTTCTTT.

The chain has TRBV19 and TRBJ2-3; D possibly corresponds to TRBD2 (5 bases). Looked up from germline, CDR1 is LNHDA and CDR2 is SQIVND (reference sequence). The CDR3 covers 13 residues. V shed 4 bases and J shed 6 bases, with 11 bases lying between them. The CDR3 region has the DNA TGTGCCAGTAGTAGGAGGAAGGTGGATACGCAGTATTTT. Its translation: CASSRRKVDTQYF.

This chain uses TRBV24-1 with TRBJ1-4; D is ambiguous. V lost 3 bases to trimming and J lost 8 bases, with 12 bases between them. CDR1 and CDR2 (germline): KGHDR, SFDVKD. This CDR3 is built from 14 residues. CDR3 protein: CATSDPGLGEKLFF. CDR3 nucleotide sequence: TGTGCCACCAGTGATCCCGGACTCGGGGAAAAACTGTTTTTT.

The chain joins TRBV28 to TRBJ1-3, with 8 bases that match TRBD1. Trimming took 10 bases from V and 4 from J; bases not matched to a gene: 9. The CDR3 extends over 14 amino acids. CDR1 is MDHEN and CDR2 is SYDVKM in the germline V gene. The CDR3 bases are TGTGCCACCAACAGGGGGTCGACGGGAAACACCATATATTTT. It translates to CATNRGSTGNTIYF.

The chain couples TRBV7-3 to TRBJ2-1; 9 bases agree with TRBD1. The germline gives CDR1 SGHTA, CDR2 FQGTGA. The CDR3 sequence is 15 residues long. V lost 4 bases, J lost 9 bases, and 10 bases stayed unmatched. CDR3 bases: TGTGCCAGCAGCTCGGACAGGGGAGGTTCAAGTGAGCAGTTCTTC. Residues: CASSSDRGGSSEQFF.

The chain carries TRBV7-2 and TRBJ1-1, with D possibly TRBD1 on 5 matching bases. Germline V gene lookup returns CDR1 SGHTA and CDR2 FQGNSA. The CDR3 extends over 14 amino acids. Trimming stripped 7 bases from V and 4 bases from J, with 16 bases between. The CDR3 region has the DNA TGTGCCAGCACCGAGCTCAGGGTCGGCACTGAAGCTTTCTTT. This codes for CASTELRVGTEAFF.

The CDR3 sequence: CACLGYTF. The CDR3 region has the DNA TGTGCCTGTCTTGGCTACACCTTC. The V and J genes are TRBV30 and TRBJ1-2; unclear D gene. Germline CDR1 is GTSNPN and CDR2 is SVGIG (reference sequence). The length of the CDR3 is 8 residues. Trimming shortened V by 6 bases and J by 7 bases, and 3 bases separated the two germline ends.

The count of this clone is one. V and J are TRBV15 and TRBJ2-7, with TRBD2 matching 9 bases. J gave up 7 bases and V 1 base, and 14 bases lay outside the gene matches. There are 17 residues in the CDR3. Per the germline V gene, CDR1 is LNHNV and CDR2 is YYDKDF (reference sequence). Written as DNA, the CDR3 is TGTGCCACCAGCAGAGGGCTAAGCGGGGGGACCTTACGTGAGCAGTACTTC. Protein product: CATSRGLSGGTLREQYF.

The chain combines TRBV3-1 (or the pseudogene TRBV3-2) with TRBJ2-5; D not resolved. This CDR3 spans 13 amino acids. CDR1 is LGHDT and CDR2 is YNNKEL in the germline V gene (reference sequence). The V gene lost 4 bases and the J gene lost 5 bases, with 11 bases spanning the gap. CDR3 DNA sequence: TGTGCCAGCAGCCCCCAGTACCGGGAGACCCAGTACTTC. Amino acid sequence: CASSPQYRETQYF.

V is TRBV5-5 and J is TRBJ1-4; 7 bases agree with TRBD1. Trimming at V came to 4 bases and at J to 8 bases, leaving 8 bases not matched to a gene. There are 14 residues in the CDR3. CDR1 SGHKS and CDR2 YYEKEE come from the germline V gene (reference sequence). The CDR3 nucleotides are TGTGCCAGCAGCCGTGACAGGGTTGGAGAAAAACTGTTTTTT. Its protein product is CASSRDRVGEKLFF.

The V gene is TRBV7-8, the J gene TRBJ2-2; 12 bases agree with TRBD2. The V and J ends lost 6 bases and 4 bases, in that order; junction bases with no gene match: 3. The germline gives CDR1 SGHVS, CDR2 FQNEAQ. This CDR3 is built from 15 residues. CDR3 coding DNA: TGTGCCAGCAGACTAGCGGGGGGCGGCACCGGGGAGCTGTTTTTT. This sequence encodes CASRLAGGGTGELFF.

The table lists this clone with a count of one. The gene calls are TRBV3-1 (or the pseudogene TRBV3-2) and TRBJ2-4, with 9 bases aligning to TRBD1. Germline CDR1 LGHDT, CDR2 YNNKEL (reference sequence). Trimming cost V 2 bases and J 7 bases; bases outside gene matches: 9. CDR3 size: 16 residues. This chain's CDR3 is CASSQPTGGPTNIQYF. Written as DNA, the CDR3 is TGTGCCAGCAGCCAACCCACAGGGGGCCCCACCAACATTCAGTACTTC.

This chain uses TRBV18 with TRBJ1-2; D ambiguous. Germline CDR1 KGHSH, CDR2 LQKENI. V was pared by 3 bases and J by 8 bases, with 13 bases between. The CDR3 runs to 13 residues. CDR3 in amino acids: CASSPPTVRGYTF. CDR3 nucleotide sequence: TGTGCCAGCTCACCTCCGACCGTTAGAGGCTACACCTTC. The complete variable domain, with remaining parts taken from reference TRBV18 and TRBJ1-2, reads NAGVMQNPRHLVRRRGQEARLRCSPMKGHSHVYWYRQLPEEGLKFMVYLQKENIIDESGMPKERFSAEFPKEGPSILRIQQVVRGDSAAYFCASSPPTVRGYTFGSGTRLTVV.

The chain employs TRBV28 and TRBJ2-3; 7 nucleotides align to TRBD2. The germline V gene encodes CDR1 MDHEN and CDR2 SYDVKM. The CDR3 has 15 residues. The V and J ends lost 5 bases and 10 bases, in that order; junction bases with no gene match: 15. CDR3 sequence: CASSNGAGVLEAQYF. The CDR3 DNA reads as TGTGCCAGCAGTAATGGGGCGGGAGTGTTGGAAGCGCAGTATTTT.

V usage is TRBV18 and J usage is TRBJ1-5, with D possibly matching TRBD1 (5 bases). V dropped 5 bases and J dropped 9 bases, with 20 bases sitting between them. Germline V lookup: CDR1 KGHSH, CDR2 LQKENI. This CDR3 comprises 15 residues. The CDR3 DNA is TGTGCCAGCTCAGCCACGGGTCAAGGGGATCGGCCCCAGCATTTT. Encoded protein: CASSATGQGDRPQHF.

The rearrangement joins TRBV5-6 to TRBJ1-1; tentatively, D is TRBD1 (6 bases). The V gene lost 1 base and the J gene lost 4 bases, with 8 bases spanning the gap. From germline, CDR1 is SGHDT and CDR2 YYEEEE. This CDR3 comprises 13 residues. The CDR3 DNA reads TGTGCCAGCAGCTTGTCAGGGGTCACTGAAGCTTTCTTT. The encoded protein is CASSLSGVTEAFF.

This rearrangement joins TRBV7-9 to TRBJ1-2; D ambiguous. The CDR3 sequence is 12 residues long. V gave up 1 base and J gave up 7 bases, with 7 bases separating them. Germline V lookup: CDR1 SEHNR, CDR2 FQNEAQ (reference sequence). The CDR3 region is CASSLVQTGYTF. The CDR3 DNA follows: TGTGCCAGCAGCTTAGTACAGACTGGCTACACCTTC.

This clone has a single count. The chain is built from TRBV3-1 (or the pseudogene TRBV3-2) and TRBJ2-5, with 7 bases lining up with TRBD2. The CDR3 runs 13 residues. Germline lookup yields CDR1 LGHDT and CDR2 YNNKEL (reference sequence). V lost 4 bases, J lost 9 bases, and 8 bases stayed unmatched. As DNA, the CDR3 is TGTGCCAGCAGCCTAAACGGACTAGTGGCCCAGTACTTC. Its protein product is CASSLNGLVAQYF.

V usage is TRBV7-9 and J usage is TRBJ2-1, with D possibly matching TRBD2 (6 bases). V was clipped by 6 bases and J by 2 bases, with 14 bases between them. CDR1 SEHNR and CDR2 FQNEAQ come from the germline V gene (reference sequence). The CDR3 contains 15 residues. The CDR3 loop is CASSSSGTPYNEQFF. The CDR3 DNA sequence: TGTGCCAGCAGTTCCTCCGGGACTCCCTACAATGAGCAGTTCTTC.

The sample holds a few counts of this clone. V is TRBV4-1 and J is TRBJ1-4, with D possibly TRBD1 on 5 matching bases. The CDR3 length is 15 residues. V shed 5 bases and J shed 5 bases, with 15 bases lying between them. Per the germline V gene, CDR1 is MGHRA and CDR2 is YSYEKL. CDR3 residues: CASSMTGTANEKLFF. CDR3 coding DNA: TGCGCCAGCAGCATGACCGGGACGGCGAATGAAAAACTGTTTTTT.

The rearrangement joins TRBV19 to TRBJ1-3; perhaps TRBD1 as D (5 bases). CDR3 length: 15 amino acids. Germline CDR1 reads LNHDA; CDR2 reads SQIVND (reference sequence). V was pared by 9 bases and J by 0 bases, with 15 bases between. CDR3 in amino acids: CASTPITGSGNTIYF. CDR3 bases: TGTGCCAGCACACCGATAACAGGCTCTGGAAACACCATATATTTT.